This T cell receptor beta chain was sequenced for a study of cytomegalovirus exposure and HLA in healthy donors. PCR employed 60 Vbeta and 13 Jbeta primers. Sequencing was performed with immunoSEQ multiplex PCR; in TCRdb, only in-frame clones are kept and a portion is missing. The sample carries approximately 150,000 clones, roughly 85% recorded once. The germline CDR1 and CDR2 sequences are SGHVS and FQNEAQ. The V gene end was trimmed by 3 bases and the J gene end by 13 bases; junction bases not matched to a gene: 6. The CDR3 sequence is 12 residues long. J is TRBJ2-1 and V is TRBV7-8; 7 bases match TRBD1. Input material: PBMCs. The TCR comes from a man younger than 30 in good health and CMV-seropositive. This CDR3 reads CASSLRAGGQFF. CDR3 nucleotides: TGTGCCAGCAGCTTGCGGGCAGGGGGACAGTTCTTC. Full variable domain (outside the CDR3, taken from reference TRBV7-8 and TRBJ2-1): GAGVSQSPRYKVAKRGQDVALRCDPISGHVSLFWYQQALGQGPEFLTYFQNEAQLDKSGLPSDRFFAERPEGSVSTLKIQRTQQEDSAVYLCASSLRAGGQFFGPGTRLTVL.